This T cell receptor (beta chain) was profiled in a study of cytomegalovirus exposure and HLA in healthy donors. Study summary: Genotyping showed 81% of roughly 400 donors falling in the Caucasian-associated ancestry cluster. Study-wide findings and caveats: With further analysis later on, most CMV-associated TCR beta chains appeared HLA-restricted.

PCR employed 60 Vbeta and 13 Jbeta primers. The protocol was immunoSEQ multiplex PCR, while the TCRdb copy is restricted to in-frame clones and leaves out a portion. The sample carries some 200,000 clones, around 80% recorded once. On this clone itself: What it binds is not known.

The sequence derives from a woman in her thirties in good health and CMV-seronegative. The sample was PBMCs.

For the CDR3, the DNA is TGTGCCAGCAGTTTATTTAGCGCATCCTACAATGAGCAGTTCTTC. Protein product: CASSLFSASYNEQFF. The genes are TRBV27 and TRBJ2-1, with D tentatively TRBD2 (5 bases). Germline V CDR1 and CDR2: MNHEY, SMNVEV (reference sequence). This CDR3 has 15 amino acids. V lost 1 base and J lost 1, with 8 bases in between.